The clone carrying this TCR beta chain was counted between two and nine times. Its antigen is unidentified. The entry originates in a study of STAT5B mutations in CD4+ large granular lymphocyte leukemia. Across the study: The CDR3 'QG' motif was associated with a particular HLA allele among healthy donors. Study-wide results and limits: Approximately 25% of private leukemic clonotypes occurred rarely in other patients' non-leukemic repertoires. Higher CD4+ than CD8+ T-LGLL clonality might reflect small sample size.

Sequencing was at survey level. The method was immunoSEQ multiplex PCR; TCRdb's version includes in-frame clones alone and lacks a portion of them. The sample shows 30,000 to 40,000 clones, about 87% of them seen only once. Germline trimming cut 6 bases from V and 3 bases from J; bases unmatched to any gene: 5. Germline assignment: CDR1 MNHNY and CDR2 SVGAGI (reference sequence). There are 13 residues in the CDR3. The specimen sequenced was CD4+ T cells from blood buffy coats. The sequence derives from a human donor in good health. The rearrangement links TRBV6-6 to TRBJ2-7; 7 positions match TRBD1. The CDR3 DNA reads as TGTGCCAGCAGGGACAGGCGATTCTACGAGCAGTACTTC. This encodes CASRDRRFYEQYF.